Presented here are 31 T cell receptor beta chains from one specimen sequenced in a study of cytomegalovirus exposure and HLA in healthy donors. The PCR employed 60 Vbeta primers together with 13 Jbeta primers. TCRdb's table, derived via immunoSEQ multiplex PCR, lists solely in-frame clones and lacks some. Found here are 90,000 to 150,000 clones, roughly four fifths of them singletons; the top ten hold 2.5% to 3.5%. Sequences were obtained from PBMCs. These TCRs come from a woman aged 25 to 39 in good health and CMV-seropositive.

This clone turned up a few times. The V gene is TRBV5-6, the J gene TRBJ1-5, with TRBD1 identical over 9 bases. Looked up from germline, CDR1 is SGHDT and CDR2 is YYEEEE. The J segment lost 6 bases and the V segment lost 4 bases, leaving 8 bases of the junction unmatched. The CDR3 contains 15 residues. The CDR3 DNA sequence: TGTGCCAGCAGCACCACGACAGGGGGTTTTCAGCCCCAGCATTTT. It codes for CASSTTTGGFQPQHF.

This chain links TRBV4-1 with TRBJ1-2; tentative D call: TRBD1 (6 bases). The germline V gene encodes CDR1 MGHRA and CDR2 YSYEKL. This CDR3 is built from 16 residues. With 4 bases removed from V and 0 bases from J, the gap between germline ends came to 15 bases. The CDR3 region has the DNA TGCGCCAGCAGCCCCCGGGGGGGGGACACTAACTATGGCTACACCTTC. It encodes CASSPRGGDTNYGYTF.

The chain uses TRBV28 and TRBJ1-2; TRBD1 matches 11 bases. With V trimmed by 6 bases and J by 11 bases, 11 bases remained unmatched. Germline assignment: CDR1 MDHEN and CDR2 SYDVKM. The CDR3 sequence is 14 residues long. DNA for the CDR3: TGTGCCAGCAGCTCTCTAAGGACAGGGGGCGATTACACCTTC. The encoded protein is CASSSLRTGGDYTF.

The chain joins TRBV7-9 to TRBJ2-1; TRBD1 aligns across 7 bases. V lost 2 bases and J lost 8; bases outside the gene matches: 9. The CDR3 totals 15 residues. From germline, CDR1 is SEHNR and CDR2 FQNEAQ (reference sequence). CDR3 residues: CASSLTKFGTDEQFF. CDR3 nucleotide sequence: TGTGCCAGCAGCTTAACCAAATTCGGGACAGATGAGCAGTTCTTC.

The genes are TRBV18 and TRBJ2-6, with 9 bases aligning to TRBD1. The ends lost 3 bases at V and 1 base at J; junction bases unmatched: 4. The CDR3 is made up of 17 amino acids. Germline CDR1 is KGHSH and CDR2 is LQKENI. The CDR3 DNA follows: TGTGCCAGCTCACCCCGGGACAGGGAATCTGGGGCCAACGTCCTGACTTTC. Translated: CASSPRDRESGANVLTF. The entire variable domain, with the rest obtained from reference TRBV18 and TRBJ2-6, is as follows: NAGVMQNPRHLVRRRGQEARLRCSPMKGHSHVYWYRQLPEEGLKFMVYLQKENIIDESGMPKERFSAEFPKEGPSILRIQQVVRGDSAAYFCASSPRDRESGANVLTFGAGSRLTVL.

V gene TRBV5-1 combines with J gene TRBJ1-2; TRBD1 matches 9 bases. The CDR3 is 15 amino acids. V lost 0 bases, J lost 8 bases, and 8 bases stayed unmatched. CDR1 is SGHRS and CDR2 is YFSETQ in the germline V gene. The CDR3, as DNA: TGCGCCAGCAGCTTGGCGGCCGGGACAGGGAAGGGCTACACCTTC. It specifies CASSLAAGTGKGYTF.

This clone was counted only a few times. The V and J genes are TRBV27 and TRBJ1-1; tentatively, D is TRBD1 (6 bases). CDR3 size: 16 residues. Germline CDR1 reads MNHEY; CDR2 reads SMNVEV (reference sequence). V lost 7 bases, J lost 4 bases, and 22 bases lay in between. The CDR3 spells CASKRARGIVGTEAFF. DNA of the CDR3: TGTGCCAGCAAAAGGGCCAGGGGAATCGTGGGCACTGAAGCTTTCTTT.

The count of this clone is one. The chain has TRBV5-3 and TRBJ2-7, with 8 bases matching TRBD1. TRBV5-3 is labeled an ORF, and its function is uncertain. The CDR3 sequence is 15 residues long. The junction had 2 bases not matched to a gene; V was cut back by 0 bases and J by 0 bases. In DNA, the CDR3 is TGTGCCAGAAGCTTGGAGGGACAGGACTCCTACGAGCAGTACTTC. Amino acids: CARSLEGQDSYEQYF.

The rearrangement links TRBV7-9 to TRBJ1-2; 9 bases map to TRBD1. Germline values: CDR1 SEHNR, CDR2 FQNEAQ (reference sequence). The V and J ends lost 5 bases and 6 bases, in that order; junction bases with no gene match: 13. This CDR3 is built from 16 residues. The CDR3 protein is CASSLRARQGVDGYTF. The CDR3 nucleotides read TGTGCCAGCAGCCTACGTGCCCGACAGGGGGTGGATGGCTACACCTTC.

The chain employs TRBV9 and TRBJ2-3; 7 bases align to TRBD1. Germline CDR1 is SGDLS and CDR2 is YYNGEE. V lost 4 bases and J lost 4; bases outside the gene matches: 3. There are 13 residues in the CDR3. The CDR3 spells CASSLRGSDTQYF. CDR3 nucleotide sequence: TGTGCCAGCAGCCTCAGGGGGTCAGATACGCAGTATTTT.

The gene calls are TRBV7-2 and TRBJ2-6; D is perhaps TRBD2 (5 bases). The V gene's germline CDR1 is SGHTA and CDR2 FQGNSA. CDR3 length: 17 amino acids. The V end lost 7 bases, the J end lost 1 base, and 17 bases lay between the germline ends. CDR3 loop: CASNPTGWVSGANVLTF. DNA for the CDR3: TGTGCCAGCAACCCTACGGGGTGGGTGTCTGGGGCCAACGTCCTGACTTTC.

The chain combines TRBV28 with TRBJ2-2; no clear D gene. Germline assignment: CDR1 MDHEN and CDR2 SYDVKM. The CDR3 runs 15 residues. Deletions cut 0 bases from V and 2 bases from J, with 7 bases between. CDR3 sequence reads: CASSLWRSNTGELFF. The CDR3 nucleotides read TGTGCCAGCAGTTTATGGCGGTCTAACACCGGGGAGCTGTTTTTT.

V usage is TRBV6-5 and J usage is TRBJ1-1, with D hard to call. Germline V gene sequence: CDR1 MNHEY, CDR2 SVGAGI. Trimming shortened V by 7 bases and J by 13 bases, and 22 bases separated the two germline ends. The CDR3 extends over 13 amino acids. This CDR3 reads CASTKAGSQIGFF. DNA of the CDR3: TGTGCCAGCACCAAGGCCGGGTCCCAAATCGGTTTCTTT.

The chain links TRBV7-2 to TRBJ1-1; 8 bases fit TRBD1. CDR3 size: 18 residues. Germline V lookup: CDR1 SGHTA, CDR2 FQGNSA. J gave up 4 bases and V 5 bases, and 18 bases lay outside the gene matches. The CDR3 DNA sequence: TGTGCCAGCAGCCGACGGACAGGGAGCCCCCACCTAGCCACTGAAGCTTTCTTT. This translates into CASSRRTGSPHLATEAFF.

Concerning this clone itself: Other DNA variants within this sample encode the same CDR3. This chain joins TRBV5-5 and TRBJ1-2; 8 bases line up with TRBD1. This CDR3 comprises 17 residues. Germline lookup yields CDR1 SGHKS and CDR2 YYEKEE (reference sequence). V lost 4 bases and J lost 7; bases outside the gene matches: 18. DNA of the CDR3: TGTGCCAGCAGCCGCTTAGGTGCGGACAGGGTAACTGGTGGCTACACCTTC. This codes for CASSRLGADRVTGGYTF.

In DNA form, the CDR3 reads TGTGCCAGCAGCACAGGGACTAGCGGGGGCGGGGGGTACAATGAGCAGTTCTTC. Translated, it gives CASSTGTSGGGGYNEQFF. This sequence joins TRBV9 and TRBJ2-1, with TRBD2 matching over 14 bases. The V segment lost 4 bases and the J segment 4 bases; nucleotides outside the gene matches: 10. Germline CDR1 reads SGDLS; CDR2 reads YYNGEE. The CDR3 loop spans 18 amino acids.

The chain has TRBV9 and TRBJ2-2; 10 bases match TRBD1. V gave up 4 bases and J gave up 2 bases; unmatched junction bases: 5. There are 16 residues in the CDR3. Germline-derived CDR1 and CDR2 are SGDLS and YYNGEE. CDR3 in amino acids: CASSKDRGTNTGELFF. Written as DNA, the CDR3 is TGTGCCAGCAGCAAGGACAGGGGGACTAACACCGGGGAGCTGTTTTTT.

This chain uses TRBV4-2 with TRBJ2-7; D uncertain. The length of the CDR3 is 12 residues. Between the trimmed V and J ends, which lost 0 bases and 6 bases, there was a span of 6 bases. Germline loops: CDR1 LGHNA, CDR2 YNFKEQ. DNA of the CDR3: TGTGCCAGCAGCCAAGATAATCTCGAGCAGTACTTC. Protein sequence: CASSQDNLEQYF.

This clone appeared a single time. V is TRBV7-2 and J is TRBJ2-5; 8 nucleotides match TRBD1. V lost 1 base and J lost 2; bases outside the gene matches: 0. The germline V gene encodes CDR1 SGHTA and CDR2 FQGNSA. The CDR3 extends over 14 amino acids. CDR3 coding DNA: TGTGCCAGCAGCTTAGACAGGGGGCAAGAGACCCAGTACTTC. This encodes CASSLDRGQETQYF.

This clone has a single count. V usage is TRBV11-2 and J usage is TRBJ2-7; weak D call: TRBD1 (6 bases). CDR3 size: 14 residues. The V end was cut by 5 bases, the J end by 1 base, with 12 bases between. The germline CDR1 and CDR2 sequences are SGHAT and FQNNGV. The CDR3 protein is CASSRLGQSYEQYF. CDR3 coding DNA: TGTGCCAGCAGCCGTTTGGGACAATCCTACGAGCAGTACTTC.

In this sample, this clone is medium-sized. Other DNA sequences in the same sample also yield this CDR3. J is TRBJ1-1 and V is TRBV5-1, with a possible D match to TRBD1 (5 bases). Germline CDR1 is SGHRS and CDR2 is YFSETQ. The CDR3 consists of 14 residues. The V gene lost 3 bases and the J gene lost 1 base, with 10 bases spanning the gap. The CDR3 DNA reads as TGCGCCAGCAGCTGGGGGGGTGGGAACACTGAAGCTTTCTTT. Encoded protein: CASSWGGGNTEAFF.

The rearrangement uses TRBV29-1 and TRBJ1-5; perhaps TRBD1 as D (5 bases). Germline V lookup: CDR1 SQVTM, CDR2 ANQGSEA. The CDR3 contains 13 residues. V was trimmed by 6 bases and J by 4 bases, leaving 13 bases between them. The chain's CDR3 is CSVVSGGNQPQHF. Here the CDR3 DNA reads TGCAGCGTCGTCAGCGGGGGAAATCAGCCCCAGCATTTT.

This clone has just a few counts. The chain couples TRBV6-1 to TRBJ1-2; 7 nucleotides line up with TRBD1. The V gene's germline CDR1 is MNHNS and CDR2 SASEGT. This CDR3 is 12 amino acids long. V shed 2 bases, J shed 8 bases, and the junction held 2 bases outside the gene matches. DNA for the CDR3: TGTGCCAGCAGTGAAAGGGGACAGGGCTACACCTTC. Its translation is CASSERGQGYTF.

This chain links TRBV16 with TRBJ2-6; tentatively, D is TRBD1 (5 bases). This CDR3 region has 16 residues. V was shortened by 2 bases and J by 0 bases, with 8 bases between the two germline ends. Looked up from germline, CDR1 is KGHSY and CDR2 is FQNENV. The CDR3, as DNA: TGTGCCAGCAGCCAACCAGGGTACTCTGGGGCCAACGTCCTGACTTTC. The encoded protein is CASSQPGYSGANVLTF.

Note on this clone: Within the sample, other DNA sequences also encode this same CDR3. The chain has TRBV27 and TRBJ2-7; 8 bases are a match to TRBD1. This CDR3 region has 16 residues. Germline V gene sequence: CDR1 MNHEY, CDR2 SMNVEV (reference sequence). Losses at the gene ends were 1 base for V and 5 bases for J; bases not matched to a gene: 10. CDR3 coding DNA: TGTGCCAGCAGTTTATTGGGGGACAGGCCGTACGACGAGCAGTACTTC. Its protein product is CASSLLGDRPYDEQYF.

The genes are TRBV19 and TRBJ2-7, with D possibly being TRBD2 (6 bases). The CDR3 has 14 amino acids. The V gene lost 1 base and the J gene lost 2 bases, with 9 bases spanning the gap. The germline V gene encodes CDR1 LNHDA and CDR2 SQIVND (reference sequence). CDR3 in amino acids: CASSIGGAAYEQYF. The CDR3 DNA sequence: TGTGCCAGTAGTATAGGCGGGGCCGCCTACGAGCAGTACTTC.

About this clone: A junction boundary mismatches the germline segment, possibly from a read error. CDR3 sequence: CSSSLESPRNTEAFF. CDR3 nucleotides: TGTTCCAGCAGCCTCGAGAGCCCGAGGAACACTGAAGCTTTCTTT. The chain recombines TRBV7-9 with TRBJ1-1; D is unclear. Germline values: CDR1 SEHNR, CDR2 FQNEAQ (reference sequence). This CDR3 spans 15 amino acids. The full variable domain, in which reference TRBV7-9 and TRBJ1-1 provide the parts outside the CDR3, is DTGVSQNPRHKITKRGQNVTFRCDPISEHNRLYWYRQTLGQGPEFLTYFQNEAQLEKSRLLSDRFSAERPKGSFSTLEIQRTEQGDSAMYLCSSSLESPRNTEAFFGQGTRLTVV.

V is TRBV11-2 and J is TRBJ1-2, with 8 bases identical to TRBD1. The J segment lost 4 bases and the V segment lost 0 bases, leaving 7 bases of the junction unmatched. CDR3 size: 16 residues. Germline CDR1 reads SGHAT; CDR2 reads FQNNGV. The CDR3 protein is CASSLDAGTGTYGYTF. CDR3 coding DNA: TGTGCCAGCAGCTTAGATGCCGGGACAGGCACCTATGGCTACACCTTC.

A single count supports this clone. The chain links TRBV5-6 to TRBJ2-3; a weak D match, TRBD2 (6 bases). The CDR3 runs to 15 residues. V dropped 0 bases and J dropped 2 bases, with 10 bases sitting between them. The germline V gene encodes CDR1 SGHDT and CDR2 YYEEEE. The CDR3 protein is CASSLGAGNTDTQYF. The CDR3 coding sequence is TGTGCCAGCAGCTTGGGGGCGGGGAACACAGATACGCAGTATTTT.

V usage is TRBV5-1 and J usage is TRBJ2-7, with 9 bases lining up with TRBD2. The junction had 15 bases not matched to a gene; V was cut back by 5 bases and J by 0 bases. The CDR3 runs 18 residues. Germline lookup yields CDR1 SGHRS and CDR2 YFSETQ. CDR3 coding DNA: TGCGCCAGCAGTTTTGGACTAGCGCTCAATCACCCCTCCTACGAGCAGTACTTC. Its translation is CASSFGLALNHPSYEQYF.

The chain combines TRBV5-8 with TRBJ1-3; D perhaps matches TRBD1 (6 bases). Germline V gene data show CDR1 as SGHTS and CDR2 as YDEGEE. This CDR3 comprises 15 residues. The germline V and J ends were trimmed by 4 bases and 0 bases, with 11 bases remaining between them. The chain's CDR3 is CASSLGQNSGNTIYF. The CDR3 region has the DNA TGTGCCAGCAGCCTAGGACAGAACTCTGGAAACACCATATATTTT.